This TCR beta chain was sequenced for a study of OX40 agonist ivuxolimab in advanced cancers. The method was immunoSEQ multiplex PCR; TCRdb's version includes in-frame clones alone and lacks a portion of them. The sample has tens of thousands of clones, roughly three quarters seen once; the top ten hold roughly 5.4%. Blood sampling took place at baseline, cycle 4 day 1, and cycle 7 day 1. This clone appeared once. Germline V lookup: CDR1 SEHNR, CDR2 FQNEAQ (reference sequence). The junction had 10 bases not matched to a gene; V was cut back by 5 bases and J by 7 bases. The CDR3 spans 16 residues. The rearrangement links TRBV7-9 to TRBJ2-1, with 11 positions matching TRBD1. The source was CD4+ or CD8+ T cells sorted from blood, collected in a trial of the OX40 agonist ivuxolimab. This TCR was sampled from an adult with an advanced solid tumor such as melanoma, head and neck, liver or kidney cancer. Here the CDR3 DNA reads TGTGCCAGCAGCGCGGGACAGGGGGAGTTGGGGAATGAGCAGTTCTTC. Its translation: CASSAGQGELGNEQFF.